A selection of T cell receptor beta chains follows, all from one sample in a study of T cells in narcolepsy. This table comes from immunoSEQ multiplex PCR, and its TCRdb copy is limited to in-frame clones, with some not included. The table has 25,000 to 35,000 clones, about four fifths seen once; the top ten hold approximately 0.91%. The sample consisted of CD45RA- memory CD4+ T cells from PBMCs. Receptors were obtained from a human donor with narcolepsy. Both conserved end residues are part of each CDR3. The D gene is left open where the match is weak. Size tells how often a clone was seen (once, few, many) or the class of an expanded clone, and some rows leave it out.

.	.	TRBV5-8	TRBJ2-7	TGTGCCAGCAACCCCAGCGGCCGCTCCTACGAGCAGTACTTC	CASNPSGRSYEQYF
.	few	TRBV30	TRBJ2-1	TGTGCCTGGGGTAATATGGATGAGCAGTTCTTC	CAWGNMDEQFF
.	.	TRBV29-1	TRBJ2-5	TGCAGTGCCCCATTCGGGCGGGAGACCCAGTACTTC	CSAPFGRETQYF
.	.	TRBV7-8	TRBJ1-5	TGTGCCAGCAGCCAAACGGCCGTGCGGGCTAGCAATCAGCCCCAGCATTTT	CASSQTAVRASNQPQHF
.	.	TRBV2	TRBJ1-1	TGTGCCAGCTTCCGGGGGACGGACACTGAAGCTTTCTTT	CASFRGTDTEAFF
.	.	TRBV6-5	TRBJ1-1	TGTGCCAGCAGCCCGGGACACCCAGGGACTGAAGCTTTCTTT	CASSPGHPGTEAFF
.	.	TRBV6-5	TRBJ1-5	TGTGCCAGCAGTTCAGAGCACGGACGGCCCCAGCATTTT	CASSSEHGRPQHF
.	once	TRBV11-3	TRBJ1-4	TGTGCCAGCAGCCCACCCGTCCGTTCGGCTAATGAAAAACTGTTTTTT	CASSPPVRSANEKLFF
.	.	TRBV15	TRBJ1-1	TGTGCCACCAGCAGAGATTTTGGGGGGAACACTGAAGCTTTCTTT	CATSRDFGGNTEAFF
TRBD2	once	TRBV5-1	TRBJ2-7	TGCGCCAGCAGCTTGGCCAGGTCGACTAGCGGGGGTTCAAGCTCCTACGAGCAGTACTTC	CASSLARSTSGGSSSYEQYF
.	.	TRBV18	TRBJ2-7	TGTGCCAGCTCACCACAGGCCGCCTACGAGCAGTACTTC	CASSPQAAYEQYF
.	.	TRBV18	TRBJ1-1	TGTGCCAGCTCACTGGGCCTGATGAACACTGAAGCTTTCTTT	CASSLGLMNTEAFF
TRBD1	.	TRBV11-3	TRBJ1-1	TGTGCCAGCAGCTCGACAGGGAGGGCTGAAGCTTTCTTT	CASSSTGRAEAFF
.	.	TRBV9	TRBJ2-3	TGTGCCAGCAGCGGCACCTCAGCGTCTAGCACAGATACGCAGTATTTT	CASSGTSASSTDTQYF
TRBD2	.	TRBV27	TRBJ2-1	TGTGCCAGCAGTTCACTAGCGGGGGTTGCTGAGCAGTTCTTC	CASSSLAGVAEQFF
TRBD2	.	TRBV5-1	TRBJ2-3	TGCGCCAGCAGCGGAGGGCTAGCGGGGGCTCGCACAGATACGCAGTATTTT	CASSGGLAGARTDTQYF
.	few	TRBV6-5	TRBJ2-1	TGTGCCAGCAGTCGCTACAGGGAGGGTGAGCAGTTCTTC	CASSRYREGEQFF
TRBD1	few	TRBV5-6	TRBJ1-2	TGTGCCAGCAGCTTGGGGGGACAGGGAAACTATGGCTACACCTTC	CASSLGGQGNYGYTF
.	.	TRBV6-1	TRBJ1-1	TGTGCCAGCATTTTACAGGTTAACACTGAAGCTTTCTTT	CASILQVNTEAFF
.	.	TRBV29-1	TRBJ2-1	TGCAGCGTTGATCGGCAGGGAGATGAGCAGTTCTTC	CSVDRQGDEQFF
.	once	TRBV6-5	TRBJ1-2	TGTGCCAGCAGTGCTGCAGGGGTTTATGGCTACACCTTC	CASSAAGVYGYTF
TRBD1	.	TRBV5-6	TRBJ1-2	TGTGCCAGCAAACTGGACAGGGATGGCTACACCTTC	CASKLDRDGYTF
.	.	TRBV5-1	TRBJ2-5	TGCGCCAGCAGATCTACGGGGGCAGGGTCAGAGACCCAGTACTTC	CASRSTGAGSETQYF
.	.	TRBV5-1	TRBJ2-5	TGCGCCAGCAGCTTGGACAGGGTCGGGGAGACCCAGTACTTC	CASSLDRVGETQYF
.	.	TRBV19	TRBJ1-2	TGTGCCAGTAGGTGGGGATCCAACTATGGCTACACCTTC	CASRWGSNYGYTF
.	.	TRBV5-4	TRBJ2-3	TGTGCCAGCAGCTTTTCAAGGGCCGATACGCAGTATTTT	CASSFSRADTQYF
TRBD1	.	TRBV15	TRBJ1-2	TGTGCCACCAGCGGACAGACAGGGGGGTATGGCTACACCTTC	CATSGQTGGYGYTF
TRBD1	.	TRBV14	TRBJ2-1	TGTGCCAGCAGCCTTCCCGGGACAGGGGACTACAATGAGCAGTTCTTC	CASSLPGTGDYNEQFF
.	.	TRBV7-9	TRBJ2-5	TGTGCCAGCAGCTCCGGAAGGGGTGAGACCCAGTACTTC	CASSSGRGETQYF
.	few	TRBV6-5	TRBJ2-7	TGTGCCAGCAGCGACGCAGGGCTTCGCCCCTACGAGCAGTACTTC	CASSDAGLRPYEQYF
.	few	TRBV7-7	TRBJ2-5	TGTGCTAGCAGCTTAAACCTAGGGGAGACCCAGTACTTC	CASSLNLGETQYF
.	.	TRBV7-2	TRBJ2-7	TGTGCCAGCAGCCGGAGCAGGGCTATCGAGTACGAGCAGTACTTC	CASSRSRAIEYEQYF
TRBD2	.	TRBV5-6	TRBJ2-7	TGTGCCAGCAGCTCGGGACTAGCGGGGGGTTCCTACGAGCAGTACTTC	CASSSGLAGGSYEQYF
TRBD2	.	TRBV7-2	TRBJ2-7	TGTGCCAGCAGCCGGACTAGCGGGGGGAGTCGCGAGCAGTACTTC	CASSRTSGGSREQYF
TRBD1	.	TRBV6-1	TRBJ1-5	TGTGCCAGCAACCCGACAGGGTCCAATCAGCCCCAGCATTTT	CASNPTGSNQPQHF
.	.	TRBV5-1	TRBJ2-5	TGCGCCAGCAGCTCCCCGGAAGAGCACCGAGAGACCCAGTACTTC	CASSSPEEHRETQYF
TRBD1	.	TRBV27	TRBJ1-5	TGTGCCAGCAGTCAAGGGACAGGGGGTTTCAATCAGCCCCAGCATTTT	CASSQGTGGFNQPQHF
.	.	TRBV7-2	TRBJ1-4	TGTGCCAGCAGCGATGCGGAGGATGAAAAACTGTTTTTT	CASSDAEDEKLFF
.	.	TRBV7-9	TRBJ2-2	TGTGCCAGCAGCTTTGGAGTGGGGGAGCTGTTTTTT	CASSFGVGELFF
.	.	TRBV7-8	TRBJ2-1	TGTGCCAGCAGCCCCGCCGGTCAGGTAGTTTATGAGCAGTTCTTC	CASSPAGQVVYEQFF
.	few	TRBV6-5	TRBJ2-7	TGTGCCAGCAGTTACCAGGACGAGCAGTACTTC	CASSYQDEQYF
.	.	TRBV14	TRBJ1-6	TGTGCCAGCAGCCAATTGGACGGAAGATATTCACCCCTCCACTTT	CASSQLDGRYSPLHF
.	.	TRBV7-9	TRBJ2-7	TGTGCCAGCAGCAAAGCAACCTACGAGCAGTACTTC	CASSKATYEQYF
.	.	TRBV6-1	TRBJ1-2	TGTGCCAGCAGTGATATCTTTGAGAAGGGCTATGGCTACACCTTC	CASSDIFEKGYGYTF
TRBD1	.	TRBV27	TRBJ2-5	TGTGCCAGCAGTTTCTTGGGACAGGGGGTAGAGACCCAGTACTTC	CASSFLGQGVETQYF
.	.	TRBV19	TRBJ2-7	TGTGCCAGTAGTCCGGTAGGGGGACCCCGCGGCGAGCAGTACTTC	CASSPVGGPRGEQYF